Below, one TCR beta chain is given with its context. There are many counts of this clone. Its antigen specificity is not known. The sample holds no much larger clone one base away, and base qualities are not on file. The data stem from a study of metastatic and nonmetastatic thyroid tumors (dated by TCRdb to the early 2020s). As for the study more broadly: Repertoires from peripheral blood and from tumor or nodule tissue samples of malignant and benign thyroid patients were compared. The investigation overall reported the following: In both blood and tumor samples, malignant tumors were reported to have significantly higher TCR beta diversity than benign nodules.

The library was made by PCR. Sequencing was performed on an Illumina HiSeq 4000. High-throughput sequencing was used to profile the TCR beta-chain CDR3 region of each patient. As for the original processing: Drawing on CDR3 differences between clinicopathological groups, the researchers built a classifier meant to tell apart patients with distant-metastatic papillary thyroid cancer. Repertoire diversity was assessed with the Shannon index, and tumor-blood repertoire similarity with the Morisita-Horn index. TCRdb reran the public reads through fastp at Q25 and MiXCR, keeping productive beta chains. Here the V and J calls rest on TCRdb's processing, not on the authors' analysis. The sample has 43,000 or so clones on record, less than 5% of them singletons. The ten largest clones represent around a tenth of the sample. Before undergoing thyroid surgery, none of the patients had been given any kind of treatment. Using T-cell receptor beta sequencing, the researchers looked back retrospectively at clinical samples from patients, gathered between about 2012 and 2018.

From cysteine to phenylalanine, the CDR3 is 13 amino acids long. Only the CDR3 DNA is retained, 39 bases long and in frame from the first base. The germline V gene supplies CDR1 ENHRY and CDR2 SYGVKD. V and J are truncated by 2 bases and 7 bases respectively, leaving an intervening sequence of 11 bases. The origin of this receptor is a female donor with papillary thyroid cancer or a benign thyroid nodule (not recorded which). Some clones in this sample may be carry-over from other donors' samples. This chain joins TRBV10-3 to TRBJ2-5; the D gene may be TRBD1 or TRBD2, since each aligns over 5 bases. Sequencing was performed on blood. The sequence in DNA is TGTGCCATCAGTGAGGACGGGGCGGTGACCCAGTACTTC. This sequence encodes CAISEDGAVTQYF.